This TCR beta chain was sequenced in a study of blood T cells in healthy people across ages. Germline V gives CDR1 LNHNV, CDR2 YYDKDF (reference sequence). The CDR3 consists of 14 residues. V lost 0 bases to trimming and J lost 4 bases; unmatched junction nucleotides: 3. PCR was performed a second time for 7 to 11 cycles using a sample-barcoded 5' primer and a J-beta primer mix. All cDNA molecules were each tagged by a template-switch adaptor with 12 random nucleotides. TCRdb itself ran the 5' RACE reads through MiXCR, one entry per CDR3 protein. Among 790,000 or so distinct CDR3 sequences listed, 56% were seen once.

Sequenced: blood. This chain connects TRBV15 to TRBJ2-7; 7 bases are a match to TRBD2. This clonotype originated in a man aged 40-55 years in good health. The CDR3 loop reads CATSREGGPYEQYF. The CDR3 DNA reads TGTGCCACCAGCAGAGAGGGAGGGCCTTACGAGCAGTACTTC.